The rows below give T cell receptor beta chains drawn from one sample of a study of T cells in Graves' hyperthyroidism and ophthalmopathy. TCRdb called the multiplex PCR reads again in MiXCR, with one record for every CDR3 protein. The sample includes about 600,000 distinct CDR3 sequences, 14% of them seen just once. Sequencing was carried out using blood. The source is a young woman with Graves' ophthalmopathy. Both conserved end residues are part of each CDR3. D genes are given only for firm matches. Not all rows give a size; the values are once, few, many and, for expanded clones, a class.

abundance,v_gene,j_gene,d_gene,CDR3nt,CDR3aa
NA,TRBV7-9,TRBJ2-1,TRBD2,TGTGCCAGCAGCTTAGTCTACGCCAACCTAGAGTCAACTAGCGGGTTCTCCTACAATGAGCAGTTCTTC,CASSLVYANLESTSGFSYNEQFF
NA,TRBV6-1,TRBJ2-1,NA,TGTGCCAGCAGTTGCCTTGACCCTGGTAATGAGCAGTTCTTC,CASSCLDPGNEQFF
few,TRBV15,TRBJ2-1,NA,TGTGCCACCAGCAGGACTAGTCGGTACAATGAGCAGTTCTTC,CATSRTSRYNEQFF
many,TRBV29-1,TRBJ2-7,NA,TGCAGCGTTGGTGGCTACGAGCAGTACTTC,CSVGGYEQYF
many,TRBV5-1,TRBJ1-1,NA,TGCGCCAGCAGCTTTAATGGAGCGAGCGGAGCTTTCTTT,CASSFNGASGAFF
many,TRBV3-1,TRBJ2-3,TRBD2,TGTGCCAGCAGCCAATATAGCGGGACAGATACGCAGTATTTT,CASSQYSGTDTQYF
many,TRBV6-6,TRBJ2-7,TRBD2,TGTGCCAGCAGTTACGAAGGACTAGGCTCCTACGAGCAGTACTTC,CASSYEGLGSYEQYF
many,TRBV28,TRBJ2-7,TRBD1,TGTGCCAGCAGCCGCCCCGGGACAGGGTCAACCTACGAGCAGTACTTC,CASSRPGTGSTYEQYF
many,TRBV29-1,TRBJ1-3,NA,TGCAGCGTTGTCCCGGGTCAAGCTGGAAACACCATATATTTT,CSVVPGQAGNTIYF
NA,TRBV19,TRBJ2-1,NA,TGTGCCAGTAGTATAGTGGGAAGGGAAGGTGAGCAGTTCTTC,CASSIVGREGEQFF
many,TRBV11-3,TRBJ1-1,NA,TGTGCCAGCAGCTCACCTGGGGGTGAAGCTTTCTTT,CASSSPGGEAFF
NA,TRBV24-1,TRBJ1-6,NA,TGTGCCACCAGTGATTCTACAGGGTTCGGTGATAATTCACCCCTCCACTTT,CATSDSTGFGDNSPLHF
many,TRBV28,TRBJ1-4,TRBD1,TGTGCCAGCAGCGAGACAGGGGGCGGGGAAAAACTGTTTTTT,CASSETGGGEKLFF
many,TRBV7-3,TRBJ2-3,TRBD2,TGTGCCAGCAGCCCCGGACTAGCGGCCACAGATACGCAGTATTTT,CASSPGLAATDTQYF
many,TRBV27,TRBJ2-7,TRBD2,TGTGCCAGCAGTTTCGGGAGGGGGAGCTCCTACGAGCAGTACTTC,CASSFGRGSSYEQYF
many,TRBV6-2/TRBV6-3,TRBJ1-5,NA,TGTGCCAGCAGTTACGAGACAGGAGGGGGATATAGCAATCAGCCCCAGCATTTT,CASSYETGGGYSNQPQHF
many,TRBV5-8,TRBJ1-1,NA,TGTGCCAGCACCCGTTCGGCAGGAGGTACTGAAGCTTTCTTT,CASTRSAGGTEAFF
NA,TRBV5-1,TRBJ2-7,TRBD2,TGCGCCAGCAGCCAAAGGACTAGATCGGGGAATGAGCAGTACTTC,CASSQRTRSGNEQYF
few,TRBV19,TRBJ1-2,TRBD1,TGTGCCAGTAGTACGGGGACAGGACGACCCTATGGCTACACCTTC,CASSTGTGRPYGYTF
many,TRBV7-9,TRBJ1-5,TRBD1,TGTGCCAGCAGCTTAGCAAGCAGGGGGAAACATCAGCCCCAGCATTTT,CASSLASRGKHQPQHF
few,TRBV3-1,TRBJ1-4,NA,TGTGCCAGCAGCCAAGATTGGACAGCAACTAATGAAAAACTGTTTTTT,CASSQDWTATNEKLFF
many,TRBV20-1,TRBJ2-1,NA,TGCAGTACCGAGGGGGGTTGGGACAATGAGCAGTTCTTC,CSTEGGWDNEQFF
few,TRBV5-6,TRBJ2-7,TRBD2,TGTGCCAGCAGCTTGACGACGGGACTAGCGGGGCCCTACGAGCAGTACTTC,CASSLTTGLAGPYEQYF
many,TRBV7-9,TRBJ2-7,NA,TGTGCCAGCAGTTCACACCGGACAGTTGATACCTACGAGCAGTACTTC,CASSSHRTVDTYEQYF
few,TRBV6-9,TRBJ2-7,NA,TGTGCCAGCAGTTATGCCGGGACACCTTACGAGCAGTACTTC,CASSYAGTPYEQYF
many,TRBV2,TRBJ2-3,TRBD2,TGTGCCAGCAGTGCGCGGGGACTAGCGACGCAGTATTTT,CASSARGLATQYF
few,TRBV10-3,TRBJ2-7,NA,TGTGCCATCACCCAATTTCCCCTACGCTTCTACGAGCAGTACTTC,CAITQFPLRFYEQYF
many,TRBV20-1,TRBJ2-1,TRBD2,TGCAGTGCTAGAGGGGGAAGCGGGATTTACAATGAGCAGTTCTTC,CSARGGSGIYNEQFF
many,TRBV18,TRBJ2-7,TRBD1,TGTGCCAGCTCATTCCGGGACAGGGACTACGAGCAGTACTTC,CASSFRDRDYEQYF
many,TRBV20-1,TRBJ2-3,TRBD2,TGCAGTGCTAGGGTGGCGGGAGCCATCACAGATACGCAGTATTTT,CSARVAGAITDTQYF
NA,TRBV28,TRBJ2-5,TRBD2,TGTGCCAGCAGTTCGACCGGGACTAGCAACGGGGTGGAGACCCAGTACTTC,CASSSTGTSNGVETQYF
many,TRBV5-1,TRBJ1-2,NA,TGCGCCAGCAGCTTAGGAGGAGCCTCCGGCTACACCTTC,CASSLGGASGYTF
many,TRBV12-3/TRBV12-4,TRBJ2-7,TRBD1,TGTGCCAGCAGTTCAGGGACAGGGAGGCACGAGCAGTACTTC,CASSSGTGRHEQYF
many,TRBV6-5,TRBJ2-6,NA,TGTGCCAGCAGTTACTCGATTCGCTCTGGGGCCAACGTCCTGACTTTC,CASSYSIRSGANVLTF
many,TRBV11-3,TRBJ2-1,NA,TGTGCCAGCAGCTCCAGGTGGGAGAGCTCCTACAATGAGCAGTTCTTC,CASSSRWESSYNEQFF
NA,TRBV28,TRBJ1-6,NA,TGTGCCAGCAGTATCCTCAACCTAGGCGGTTATAATTCACCCCTCCACTTT,CASSILNLGGYNSPLHF
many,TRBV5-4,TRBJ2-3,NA,TGTGCCAGCAGCTTGGAACAGGCGACAGATACGCAGTATTTT,CASSLEQATDTQYF
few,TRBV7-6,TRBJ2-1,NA,TGTGCCAGCAGACCAGCTCCCTTAGCACGGGGCTCCTACAATGAGCAGTTCTTC,CASRPAPLARGSYNEQFF
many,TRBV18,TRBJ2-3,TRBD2,TGTGCCAGCTCACCCGCGGCTAGCGGGACAGATACGCAGTATTTT,CASSPAASGTDTQYF
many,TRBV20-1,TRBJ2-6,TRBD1,TGCAGTGCCCCCGACAGGGATGGGGCCAACGTCCTGACTTTC,CSAPDRDGANVLTF
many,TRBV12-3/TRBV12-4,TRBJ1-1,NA,TGTGCCAGCAGGGACACTGGCGGCACTGAAGCTTTCTTT,CASRDTGGTEAFF
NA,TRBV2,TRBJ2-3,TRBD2,TGTGCCAGCATCGAGGCTAGCGGAGTAGTGGATACGCAGTATTTT,CASIEASGVVDTQYF
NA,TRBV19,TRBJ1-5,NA,TGTGCCAGTAGTATCATATACAGTAGCAATCAGCCCCAGCATTTT,CASSIIYSSNQPQHF
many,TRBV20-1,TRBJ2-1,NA,TGCAGTGCTCGTTGGGGACGGAGCTCCTACAATGAGCAGTTCTTC,CSARWGRSSYNEQFF
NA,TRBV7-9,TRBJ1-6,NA,TGTGCCAGCAGCTCCACCGAAGGCTTCTCCTATAATTCACCCCTCCACTTT,CASSSTEGFSYNSPLHF
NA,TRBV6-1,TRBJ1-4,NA,TGTGCCAGCGGGGCCGGGCGAACTAATGAAAAACTGTTTTTT,CASGAGRTNEKLFF
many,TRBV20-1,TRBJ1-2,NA,TGCAGTGCTAGTTCACCCCAGGATTATGGCTACACCTTC,CSASSPQDYGYTF
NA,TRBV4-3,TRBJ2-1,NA,TGCGCCAGCAGCCAAAAAAACGGGGCGTTCCCCTACAATGAGCAGTTCTTC,CASSQKNGAFPYNEQFF
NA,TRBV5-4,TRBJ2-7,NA,TGTGCCAGCAGCCCGGGACATACCTACGAGCAGTACTTC,CASSPGHTYEQYF
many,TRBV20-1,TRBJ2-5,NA,TGCAGTGCTAGAGATGACCCCCCCGGTAACCAGTACTTC,CSARDDPPGNQYF
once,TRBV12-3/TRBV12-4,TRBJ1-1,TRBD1,TGTGCCAGCAGCGGTGGGACAGGGAGGGGTACTGAAGCTTTCTTT,CASSGGTGRGTEAFF
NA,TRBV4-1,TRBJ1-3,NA,TGCGCCAGCAGCCAAACTCCACAAAGCCCCGGAAACACCATATATTTT,CASSQTPQSPGNTIYF
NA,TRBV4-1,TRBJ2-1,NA,TGCGCCAGCAGCCACATAGGGAGGAACTCCTACAATGAGCAGTTCTTC,CASSHIGRNSYNEQFF
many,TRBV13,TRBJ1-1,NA,TGTGCCAGCAGCTTAGAAGGAGTATACACTGAAGCTTTCTTT,CASSLEGVYTEAFF
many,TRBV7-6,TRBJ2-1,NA,TGTGCCAGCAGCTTAGCCATTCACTCCTACAATGAGCAGTTCTTC,CASSLAIHSYNEQFF